This TCR beta chain was recovered during a study of T-cell memory formation after mild COVID-19. Whole-study context: Clusters were largely donor specific. Overall study findings and caveats: Contracting clones from day 15 to 85 showed balanced CD4/CD8; later expanders favored CD4+.

In regard to this clonotype: Its antigen is unidentified.

MiXCR was run by TCRdb on the 5' RACE reads, yielding one entry per CDR3 protein. In the table there are over 450,000 distinct CDR3 sequences, over 20% of which are singletons. The ends lost 6 bases at V and 5 bases at J; junction bases unmatched: 7. CDR1 MNHEY and CDR2 SVGAGI come from the germline V gene. This CDR3 comprises 15 residues. The sample consisted of PBMCs or a T cell subset sorted from them (not recorded which). The TCR was taken from an adult woman who had mild COVID-19 (a few samples of this study predate the infection). Cell type and time point are not known. The rearrangement links TRBV6-5 to TRBJ2-1; 10 bases are shared with TRBD2. The DNA for the CDR3 is TGTGCCAGCAGGATAGCGGGGGGCCTTAACAATGAGCAGTTCTTC. Encoded protein: CASRIAGGLNNEQFF.